What follows is one T cell receptor beta chain and its context. Its antigen remains unknown. V gave up 0 bases and J gave up 5 bases; unmatched junction bases: 7. This CDR3 is built from 16 residues. Germline loops: CDR1 LNHNV, CDR2 YYDKDF (reference sequence). The sample is drawn from a study of cytomegalovirus exposure and HLA in healthy donors. The primer mix had 60 Vbeta and 13 Jbeta primers. Assay used: immunoSEQ multiplex PCR; TCRdb lists only in-frame clones, some missing. This sample has some 200,000 clones; about 62% occur once, and the top ten carry about 2.9%. General study findings and limits: The productive fraction for most TCR beta V segments was about 87% or about 30% in an earlier analysis. The authors excluded some V segments, including TRBV6-2 and TRBV6-3, as indistinguishable.

The rearrangement links TRBV15 to TRBJ2-5, with 9 bases that match TRBD1. The receptor was derived from a man between 40 and 49 years old in good health and CMV-seronegative. The source material was PBMCs. The chain's CDR3 is CATSRDWGQGRETQYF. The CDR3, as DNA: TGTGCCACCAGCAGAGATTGGGGACAGGGTCGGGAGACCCAGTACTTC.